This T cell receptor (beta chain) emerged from a study of identical twins. Study conclusions and caveats: Cord blood beta clonotypes present at high abundance carried fewer insertions; no such pattern appeared in memory repertoires.

CDR1 DFQATT and CDR2 SNEGSKA come from the germline V gene (reference sequence). This CDR3 has 16 residues. V lost 0 bases and J 6 bases, leaving 17 bases between the germline ends. MiXCR, run by TCRdb on the 5' RACE reads, gives a single entry per CDR3 protein. The table includes roughly 1.6 million distinct CDR3 sequences, about 30% detected once. Regarding this clonotype: The antigen is unknown.

This receptor was obtained from a newborn girl in good health. The sample was cord blood. The chain uses TRBV20-1 and TRBJ2-2, with D maybe TRBD1 (6 bases). CDR3 DNA: TGCAGTGCTAGAGAGAACCAAGGGGGTAACGCCGGGGAGCTGTTTTTT. This gives the protein CSARENQGGNAGELFF.